This T cell receptor beta chain originates from a study of blood T cell repertoires in COVID-19. CDR3 length: 15 residues. Between the trimmed V and J ends, which lost 4 bases and 6 bases, there was a span of 14 bases. The germline V gene has CDR1 SGDLS and CDR2 YYNGEE. Per the study methods: Estimates of nucleated cell counts were drawn from the amplification of reference gene primers. TCRdb's table, derived via immunoSEQ multiplex PCR, lists solely in-frame clones and lacks some. Clone size and V and J calls were adopted from that table, with D and trimming inferred from the DNA. Here the sample spans about 310,000 clones, 85% to 90% being singletons. The Seattle patients, enrolled during active infection, were followed longitudinally.

The rearrangement links TRBV9 to TRBJ1-6; possible D gene TRBD1, 5 bases. What was sequenced was peripheral blood. The sequence derives from a woman aged 40 to 50 with COVID-19, enrolled during active disease. This chain's CDR3 is CASSPGTMGNSPLHF. The DNA of the CDR3 is TGTGCCAGCAGCCCGGGGACTATGGGTAATTCACCCCTCCACTTT.